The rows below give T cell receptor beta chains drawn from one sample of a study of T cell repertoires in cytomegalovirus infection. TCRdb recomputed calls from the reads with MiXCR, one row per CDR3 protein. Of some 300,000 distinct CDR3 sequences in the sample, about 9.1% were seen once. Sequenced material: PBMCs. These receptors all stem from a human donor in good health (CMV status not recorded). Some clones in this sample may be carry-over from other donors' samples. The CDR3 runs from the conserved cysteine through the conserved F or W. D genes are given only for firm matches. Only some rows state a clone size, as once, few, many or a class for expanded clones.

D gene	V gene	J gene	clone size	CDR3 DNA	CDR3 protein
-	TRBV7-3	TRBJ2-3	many	TGTGCCAGCAGCTTAGGGGGGGGGCTTCCAGGCACAGATACGCAGTATTTT	CASSLGGGLPGTDTQYF
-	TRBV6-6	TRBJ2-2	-	TGTGCCGGGGCGGGCAGGGGTGCCACCGGGGAGCTGTTTTTT	CAGAGRGATGELFF
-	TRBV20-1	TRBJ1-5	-	TGCAGTGCGGCTCCCCGGCAGGCCCTAAATCAGCCCCAGCATTTT	CSAAPRQALNQPQHF
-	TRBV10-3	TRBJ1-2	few	TGTGCCATCAGTGACGGGACCCCTCGACCTAACTATGGCTACACCTTC	CAISDGTPRPNYGYTF
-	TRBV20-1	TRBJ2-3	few	TGCAGTGCTAGAGAGAGGAGGACTTCCCCTAGCACAGATACGCAGTATTTT	CSARERRTSPSTDTQYF
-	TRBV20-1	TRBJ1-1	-	TGCAGTGCTAGTCCCTTTGTCAGATACACTGAAGCTTTCTTT	CSASPFVRYTEAFF
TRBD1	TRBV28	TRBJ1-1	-	TGTGCCAGCAGACCCTCCAGGGGGTATTCCACTGAAGCTTTCTTT	CASRPSRGYSTEAFF
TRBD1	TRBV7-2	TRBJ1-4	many	TGTGCCAGCAGCTTAGCGGGACAGGGTAATGAAAAACTGTTTTTT	CASSLAGQGNEKLFF
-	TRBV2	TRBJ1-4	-	TGTGCCAGCAGTGAGGGGCCAGGGGCTGAAAAACTGTTTTTT	CASSEGPGAEKLFF
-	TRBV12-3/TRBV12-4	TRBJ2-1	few	TGTGCCAGCAGTTCGACATCTGAGCAGTTCTTC	CASSSTSEQFF
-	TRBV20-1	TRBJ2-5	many	TGCAGTGCTAGAGAGACCGGGGGCGTCTGGCAAGAGACCCAGTACTTC	CSARETGGVWQETQYF
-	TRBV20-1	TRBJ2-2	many	TGCAGTGCTCCAAGACAGGTGAACACCGGGGAGCTGTTTTTT	CSAPRQVNTGELFF
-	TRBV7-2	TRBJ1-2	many	TGTGCCAGCAGCTTAGAAAGAAGCATCTATGGCTACACCTTC	CASSLERSIYGYTF
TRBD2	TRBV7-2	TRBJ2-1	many	TGTGCCAGCAGCAGAAGGACTAGCGGGGGGGTATACAATGAGCAGTTCTTC	CASSRRTSGGVYNEQFF
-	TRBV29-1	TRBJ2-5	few	TGCAGCGTTGAAGGTGACAGCGAGTGGACCCAGTACTTC	CSVEGDSEWTQYF
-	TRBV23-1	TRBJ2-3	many	TGCGCCAGCAGTCAAGCACGGCCTTGCACAGATACGCAGTATTTT	CASSQARPCTDTQYF
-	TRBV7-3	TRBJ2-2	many	TGTGCCAGCAGCTTAGCGGACCGCGGGGAGCTGTTTTTT	CASSLADRGELFF
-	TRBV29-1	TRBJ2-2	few	TGCAGCGTTGTACAGGCCACCGGGGAGCTGTTTTTT	CSVVQATGELFF
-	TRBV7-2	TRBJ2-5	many	TGTGCCAGCAGCTTAGGGTCCGGGGGCCAAGAGACCCAGTACTTC	CASSLGSGGQETQYF
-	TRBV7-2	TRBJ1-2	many	TGTGCCAGCAGCTTGGGACAATCGACCCCCTGGGGCTACACCTTC	CASSLGQSTPWGYTF
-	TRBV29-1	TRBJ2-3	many	TGCAGCGTTAAGGCAGATACAGATACGCAGTATTTT	CSVKADTDTQYF
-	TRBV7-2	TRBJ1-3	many	TGTGCCAGCAGCTTAATGGGCCAGAGCTCTGGAAACACCATATATTTT	CASSLMGQSSGNTIYF
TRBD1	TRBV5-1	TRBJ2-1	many	TGCGCCAGCAGCCTCAACAGGGGGCTCTCCTACAATGAGCAGTTCTTC	CASSLNRGLSYNEQFF
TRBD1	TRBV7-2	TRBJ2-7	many	TGTGCCAGCAGCTTAACCGGACAGGAGGATCGGCAGTACTTC	CASSLTGQEDRQYF
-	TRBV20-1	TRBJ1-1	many	TGCAGTGCTAGACCGATGGATACTGAAGCTTTCTTT	CSARPMDTEAFF
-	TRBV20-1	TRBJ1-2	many	TGCAGTGCGGGGGGTAGTTCGCGAGGAGACTATGGCTACACCTTC	CSAGGSSRGDYGYTF
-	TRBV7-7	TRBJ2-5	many	TGTGCTAGCAGCTCTGGTTACAGGGACCAAGAGACCCAGTACTTC	CASSSGYRDQETQYF
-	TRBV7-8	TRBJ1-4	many	TGTGCCAGCAGCTTAGGGCAGTTTAATGAAAAACTGTTTTTT	CASSLGQFNEKLFF
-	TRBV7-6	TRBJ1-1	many	TGTGCCAGCAGCACTTCGGACGGCACTGAAGCTTTCTTT	CASSTSDGTEAFF
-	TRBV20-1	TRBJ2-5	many	TGCAGTGCTATCCCGGGACGCACAACCATGGCCCAGTACTTC	CSAIPGRTTMAQYF
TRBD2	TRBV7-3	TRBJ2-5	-	TGTGCCAGCAGCGTTAGTAGCGGGGAAGCGGAGACCCAGTACTTC	CASSVSSGEAETQYF
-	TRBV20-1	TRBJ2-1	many	TGCAGTGCCCCGGTTCTCAATGAGCAGTTCTTC	CSAPVLNEQFF
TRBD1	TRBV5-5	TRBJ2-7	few	TGTGCCAGCAGCAACGGGACAGGGTGGGCCGAGCAGTACTTC	CASSNGTGWAEQYF
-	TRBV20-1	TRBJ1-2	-	TGCAGTGCTAGAGTCCCGCCGGGTTATGGCTACACCTTC	CSARVPPGYGYTF
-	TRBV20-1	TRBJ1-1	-	TGCAGTGCTAGAGCGACAGGTCGTGTACTAATGAACACTGAAGCTTTCTTT	CSARATGRVLMNTEAFF
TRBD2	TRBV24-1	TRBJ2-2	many	TGTGCCACCAGTGCGGGGGGGAACACCGGGGAGCTGTTTTTT	CATSAGGNTGELFF
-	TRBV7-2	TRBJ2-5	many	TGTGCCAGCAGCGCATTCTCATCTGGGACCCAGTACTTC	CASSAFSSGTQYF
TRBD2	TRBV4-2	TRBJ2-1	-	TGTGCCAGCAGCCGCTCTCTAGCGGGGGGAGACAATGAGCAGTTCTTC	CASSRSLAGGDNEQFF
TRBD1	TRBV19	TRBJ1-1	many	TGTGCCAGTAGTATGAGGGACAGTTTGGGGCGGAACACTGAAGCTTTCTTT	CASSMRDSLGRNTEAFF
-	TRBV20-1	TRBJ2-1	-	TGCAGTGCCCATGATACCCCCGGGGGTTGGGGCAATGAGCAGTTCTTC	CSAHDTPGGWGNEQFF
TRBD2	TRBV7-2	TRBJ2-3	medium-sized	TGTGCCAGCAATCCTGCGGATAGCGGGGGGGCCGAGGCAGATACGCAGTATTTT	CASNPADSGGAEADTQYF
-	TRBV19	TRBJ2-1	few	TGTGCCAGTAACCGGGGGTCTTCAGGGACCAATGAGCAGTTCTTC	CASNRGSSGTNEQFF
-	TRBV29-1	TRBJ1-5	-	TGCAGCGTTGGTGACAGCCAGCCCCAGCATTTT	CSVGDSQPQHF
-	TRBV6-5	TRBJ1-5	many	TGTGCCAGCAGTTACTCAGACAATCAGCCCCAGCATTTT	CASSYSDNQPQHF
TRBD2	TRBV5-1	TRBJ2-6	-	TGCGCCAGCAGCCCCCAAGGCGGGGGGGCCTCTGGGGCCAACGTCCTGACTTTC	CASSPQGGGASGANVLTF
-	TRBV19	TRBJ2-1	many	TGTGCCAGTCGGGACTGGGGCCTACGGAATGAGCAGTTCTTC	CASRDWGLRNEQFF
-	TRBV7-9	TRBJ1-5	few	TGTGCCAGCAGCGCTTCAGGGAGCAATCAGCCCCAGCATTTT	CASSASGSNQPQHF
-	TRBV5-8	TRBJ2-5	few	TGTGCCAGCAGCGTTGACAGACAAGAGACCCAGTACTTC	CASSVDRQETQYF
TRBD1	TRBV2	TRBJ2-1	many	TGTGCCAGCAGTGTTAGACAGGGGGCATATGAGCAGTTCTTC	CASSVRQGAYEQFF
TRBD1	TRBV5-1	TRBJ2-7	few	TGCGCCAGCAGCCCGCGACAGGGATCCGAGCAGTACTTC	CASSPRQGSEQYF
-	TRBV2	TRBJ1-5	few	TGTGCCAGCAGTGACAGGGTCGAACAGCCCCAGCATTTT	CASSDRVEQPQHF
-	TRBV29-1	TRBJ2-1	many	TGCAGCGCGGGCTTTTCAGATGAGCAGTTCTTC	CSAGFSDEQFF
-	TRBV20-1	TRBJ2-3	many	TGCAGTGCTAGTCCCGTTGGCCGGACAGATACGCAGTATTTT	CSASPVGRTDTQYF
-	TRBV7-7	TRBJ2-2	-	TGTGCTAGCGGACTGGAACTAACCGGGGAGCTGTTTTTT	CASGLELTGELFF